The clone carrying this T cell receptor beta chain has a count of ten or more. The antigen remains undetermined. V gave up 3 bases and J gave up 3 bases, with 27 bases separating them. The CDR3 has 19 residues. The germline V gene encodes CDR1 SGHDN and CDR2 FVKESK. The sample is drawn from a study of T cells in Graves' hyperthyroidism and ophthalmopathy. Study-wide results and limits: Ophthalmopathy and stable hyperthyroidism were separated by a 13 V-J model.

Criteria for exclusion of patients were uncontrolled infection, other autoimmune disease, pregnancy or lactation. Fresh 10 ml peripheral blood yielded PBMCs. RNA transcripts yielded amplified TCR beta CDR3 regions. First-round RT-PCR of the TCR CDR3 relied on the HTBI primer set. TCRdb processed the multiplex PCR reads anew with MiXCR; each CDR3 protein has one entry. The repertoire holds roughly 600,000 distinct CDR3 sequences, with about 14% as singletons. V usage is TRBV14 and J usage is TRBJ2-7, with D tentatively TRBD1 or TRBD2 (5 bases each). The sequence came from a woman in her 50s with Graves' ophthalmopathy. Sequencing input: blood. CDR3: CASSHKLATSAGAYYEQYF. The CDR3 region has the DNA TGTGCCAGCAGCCACAAGTTGGCGACTTCGGCCGGGGCCTACTACGAGCAGTACTTC.